The 2 T cell receptor beta chains reported below all come from one sample, sequenced in a study of blood T cell repertoires in COVID-19. Using immunoSEQ multiplex PCR, the repertoire was profiled, and TCRdb retains in-frame clones only, with some absent. The top ten clones hold less than 1% of a sample with under 200,000 clones, around 83% of them seen once. The sequencing sample was made of peripheral blood. The receptors come from a man in his late teens or twenties with acute or convalescent COVID-19.

V gene TRBV25-1 combines with J gene TRBJ1-5, with 9 bases matching TRBD1. After removal of 1 base from V and 4 bases from J, the junction contained 2 bases not matched to a gene. CDR1 and CDR2 from the germline V gene are MGHDK and SYGVNS. The CDR3 sequence is 15 residues long. CDR3 residues: CASSELGTGNQPQHF. The DNA for the CDR3 is TGTGCCAGCAGTGAATTAGGGACAGGGAATCAGCCCCAGCATTTT.

The chain couples TRBV3-1 (or the pseudogene TRBV3-2) to TRBJ1-3, with D perhaps TRBD1 (6 bases). Between the trimmed V and J ends, which lost 6 bases and 0 bases, there was a span of 6 bases. This CDR3 comprises 13 residues. The germline gives CDR1 LGHDT, CDR2 YNNKEL (reference sequence). CDR3 loop: CASRGASGNTIYF. The DNA of the CDR3 is TGTGCCAGCAGGGGGGCCTCTGGAAACACCATATATTTT.